This TCR beta chain is from a study of T cell responses to AZD1222 COVID-19 vaccine. V lost 8 bases to trimming and J lost 5 bases; unmatched junction nucleotides: 7. Germline CDR1 reads LNHDA; CDR2 reads SQIVND (reference sequence). This CDR3 is 14 amino acids long. Method: immunoSEQ multiplex PCR; TCRdb's copy keeps in-frame clones and lacks some. The table lists about 120,000 clones, 70% to 90% of them singletons. V gene TRBV19 combines with J gene TRBJ2-7, with TRBD2 matching over 12 bases. The sample here was peripheral blood, taken on day 0 of AZD1222 vaccination. The sequence was collected from an adult in good health. The DNA of the CDR3 is TGTGCCAGTTCTCGGACTAGCGGGACCCACGAGCAGTACTTC. Translation gives CASSRTSGTHEQYF. Full variable domain (remainder filled in from reference TRBV19 and TRBJ2-7): DGGITQSPKYLFRKEGQNVTLSCEQNLNHDAMYWYRQDPGQGLRLIYYSQIVNDFQKGDIAEGYSVSREKKESFPLTVTSAQKNPTAFYLCASSRTSGTHEQYFGPGTRLTVT.